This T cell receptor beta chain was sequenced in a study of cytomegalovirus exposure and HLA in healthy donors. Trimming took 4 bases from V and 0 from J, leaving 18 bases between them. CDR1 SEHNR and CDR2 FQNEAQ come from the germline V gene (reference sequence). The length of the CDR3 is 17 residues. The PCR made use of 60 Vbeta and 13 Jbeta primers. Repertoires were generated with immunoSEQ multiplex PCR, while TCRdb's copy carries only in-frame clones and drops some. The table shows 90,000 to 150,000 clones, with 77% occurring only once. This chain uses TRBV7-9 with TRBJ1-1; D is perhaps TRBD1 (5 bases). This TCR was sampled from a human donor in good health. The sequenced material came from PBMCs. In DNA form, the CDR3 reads TGTGCCAGCAGCTCCCGACAGAGGTCGACTTTGAACACTGAAGCTTTCTTT. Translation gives CASSSRQRSTLNTEAFF.